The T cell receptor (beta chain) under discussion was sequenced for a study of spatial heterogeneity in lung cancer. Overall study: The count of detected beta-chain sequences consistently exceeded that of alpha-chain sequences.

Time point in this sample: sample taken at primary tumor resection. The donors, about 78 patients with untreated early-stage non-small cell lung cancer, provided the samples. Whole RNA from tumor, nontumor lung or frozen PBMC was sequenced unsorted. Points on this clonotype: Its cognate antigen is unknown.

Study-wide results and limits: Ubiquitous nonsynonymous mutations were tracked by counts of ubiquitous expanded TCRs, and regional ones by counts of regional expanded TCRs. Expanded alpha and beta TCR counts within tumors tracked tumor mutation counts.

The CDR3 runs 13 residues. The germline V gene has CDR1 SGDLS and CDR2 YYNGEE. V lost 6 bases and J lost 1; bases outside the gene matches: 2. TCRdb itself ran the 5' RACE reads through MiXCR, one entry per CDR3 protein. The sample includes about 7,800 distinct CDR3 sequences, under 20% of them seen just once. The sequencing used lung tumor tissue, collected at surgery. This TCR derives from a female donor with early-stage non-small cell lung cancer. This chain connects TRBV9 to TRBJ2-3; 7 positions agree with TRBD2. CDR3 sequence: CASTSGGTDTQYF. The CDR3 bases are TGTGCCAGCACGAGCGGGGGCACAGATACGCAGTATTTT.